This T cell receptor beta chain was found in a study of T cells after yellow fever vaccination. Trimming stripped 3 bases from V and 2 bases from J, with 8 bases between. Germline values: CDR1 SEHNR, CDR2 FQNEAQ (reference sequence). The CDR3 has 14 residues. Broader study findings: Weaker overall was a secondary response that nonetheless peaked faster, on day 5 versus 15. Clonotypes appearing in both CD4 and CD8 compartments existed, and their share was small.

As to this clonotype: Its antigen is still unknown.

MiXCR was run by TCRdb on the 5' RACE reads, yielding one entry per CDR3 protein. There are roughly 190,000 distinct CDR3 sequences in the sample; around 10% occur only once, and 35% to 40% lies in the top ten. The J gene is TRBJ2-1, the V gene TRBV7-9; D not resolved. The sequences come from CD8+ T cells sorted from PBMCs, collected 15 days after the yellow fever booster vaccination. This TCR derives from a man between 18 and 35 years old who received the YFV17D yellow fever vaccine. DNA for the CDR3: TGTGCCAGCAGCTTCCTAGGAGCCTACAATGAGCAGTTCTTC. It codes for CASSFLGAYNEQFF.